Each of the 21 T cell receptor beta chains below was sequenced from the same sample in a study of control samples from healthy donors and cancer patients. Assay: immunoSEQ multiplex PCR; the TCRdb copy retains only in-frame clones and omits some. The repertoire holds under 200,000 clones, with 90% to 95% as singletons. Sequenced input: blood. The receptors stem from a woman in her 30s in good health.

V usage is TRBV4-1 and J usage is TRBJ1-4; TRBD1 matches at 10 bases. The germline V gene encodes CDR1 MGHRA and CDR2 YSYEKL. Trimming took 5 bases from V and 7 from J; bases not matched to a gene: 4. The CDR3 is 14 amino acids. The CDR3 is CASSGGQGFEKLFF. The CDR3 DNA is TGCGCCAGCAGCGGGGGACAGGGGTTTGAAAAACTGTTTTTT.

The chain couples TRBV6-5 to TRBJ2-5; 13 bases match TRBD2. The germline V gene has CDR1 MNHEY and CDR2 SVGAGI. The CDR3 runs 15 residues. The trim removed 6 bases at V and 2 bases at J, leaving 3 bases unmatched. CDR3 nucleotides: TGTGCCAGCAGCCTACTAGCGGGGGGGCAAGAGACCCAGTACTTC. It translates to CASSLLAGGQETQYF.

Concerning this clone: Its ends do not fully match the called genes, so a read error is possible. The chain has TRBV4-1 and TRBJ2-5; no clear D. The CDR3 totals 15 residues. The germline V gene encodes CDR1 MGHRA and CDR2 YSYEKL. CDR3 DNA: TGCGCCAGCAACCAAGATGAAGAGGAACAAGAGACCCAGTACTTC. It encodes CASNQDEEEQETQYF.

The chain joins TRBV14 to TRBJ1-1, with D perhaps matching TRBD1 (6 bases). Germline CDR1 SGHDN, CDR2 FVKESK. V was pared by 1 base and J by 11 bases, with 11 bases between. The CDR3 runs to 12 residues. CDR3 bases: TGTGCCAGCAGCCAAGTGGCAGGGGCCGCTTTCTTT. This translates into CASSQVAGAAFF.

The V and J genes are TRBV6-5 and TRBJ1-2, with 8 nucleotides matching TRBD1. The CDR3 is 13 residues long. Germline-derived CDR1 and CDR2 are MNHEY and SVGAGI. V dropped 0 bases and J dropped 6; count of bases not matched to a gene: 0. The CDR3 sequence is CASSYSTGDGYTF. The DNA for the CDR3 is TGTGCCAGCAGTTACTCGACAGGGGATGGCTACACCTTC.

The V call is TRBV5-1, the J call TRBJ2-3; 8 nucleotides line up with TRBD2. The CDR3 has 16 amino acids. In germline, CDR1 is SGHRS, CDR2 YFSETQ. Germline trimming cut 0 bases from V and 3 bases from J; bases unmatched to any gene: 6. The CDR3 region is CASSLASSGSTDTQYF. CDR3 DNA sequence: TGCGCCAGCAGCTTGGCCTCAAGCGGGAGTACAGATACGCAGTATTTT.

A single count supports this clone. The V gene is TRBV5-6, the J gene TRBJ1-2, with unresolved D. The CDR3 consists of 15 residues. Germline lookup yields CDR1 SGHDT and CDR2 YYEEEE. The germline V and J ends were trimmed by 0 bases and 0 bases, with 9 bases remaining between them. This CDR3 reads CASSLGPRANYGYTF. DNA for the CDR3: TGTGCCAGCAGCTTGGGCCCGAGAGCTAACTATGGCTACACCTTC. The entire variable domain, with the rest obtained from reference TRBV5-6 and TRBJ1-2, is as follows: DAGVTQSPTHLIKTRGQQVTLRCSPKSGHDTVSWYQQALGQGPQFIFQYYEEEERQRGNFPDRFSGHQFPNYSSELNVNALLLGDSALYLCASSLGPRANYGYTFGSGTRLTVV.

As concerns this clone: The same CDR3 arises from other DNA sequences in this sample as well. The chain carries TRBV7-2 and TRBJ1-2; D is unclear. The germline V gene has CDR1 SGHTA and CDR2 FQGNSA. The CDR3 is made up of 13 amino acids. Trimming removed 5 bases from V and 1 base from J, with 8 bases in between. CDR3 coding DNA: TGTGCCAGCAGCCCAGACGGTAACTATGGCTACACCTTC. Residues: CASSPDGNYGYTF.

V usage is TRBV7-9 and J usage is TRBJ2-5; TRBD2 agrees at 10 bases. Germline CDR1 and CDR2: SEHNR and FQNEAQ (reference sequence). The CDR3 totals 15 residues. V was pared by 5 bases and J by 1 base, with 4 bases of the junction left unmatched. CDR3 nucleotide sequence: TGTGCCAGCAGCCCGGGACTAGCGCGCCAAGAGACCCAGTACTTC. It is translated as CASSPGLARQETQYF.

The J gene is TRBJ1-1, the V gene TRBV29-1; D not certain. This CDR3 region has 12 residues. Germline CDR1 reads SQVTM; CDR2 reads ANQGSEA. V lost 5 bases, J lost 1 base, and 8 bases lay in between. The CDR3 DNA sequence: TGCAGCGTTTGGGATGGGAACACTGAAGCTTTCTTT. Amino acid sequence: CSVWDGNTEAFF.

The V call is TRBV6-5, the J call TRBJ1-2; 9 positions agree with TRBD1. The V segment lost 6 bases and the J segment 7 bases; nucleotides outside the gene matches: 6. This CDR3 contains 13 residues. Germline V gives CDR1 MNHEY, CDR2 SVGAGI. The CDR3 DNA reads TGTGCCAGCAGCCTAGGGACAGGGTCTGGCTACACCTTC. This encodes CASSLGTGSGYTF.

The chain couples TRBV5-1 to TRBJ1-2; D might be TRBD1 (6 bases). CDR1 is SGHRS and CDR2 is YFSETQ in the germline V gene. The CDR3 is made up of 14 amino acids. V was shortened by 3 bases and J by 0 bases, with 9 bases between the two germline ends. CDR3 in amino acids: CASSSGQSNYGYTF. CDR3 nucleotide sequence: TGCGCCAGCAGCTCGGGACAATCTAACTATGGCTACACCTTC.

This sequence joins TRBV14 and TRBJ2-1; the D gene is possibly TRBD2 (5 bases). With 0 bases removed from V and 9 bases from J, the gap between germline ends came to 12 bases. This CDR3 is 14 amino acids long. The V gene's germline CDR1 is SGHDN and CDR2 FVKESK. Here the CDR3 DNA reads TGTGCCAGCAGCCAAGATGAACTAGTGATTGAGCAGTTCTTC. This sequence encodes CASSQDELVIEQFF.

This rearrangement joins TRBV11-2 to TRBJ2-7; a possible D gene is TRBD1 (5 bases). Looked up from germline, CDR1 is SGHAT and CDR2 is FQNNGV. The germline V and J ends were trimmed by 4 bases and 2 bases, with 12 bases remaining between them. This CDR3 has 14 amino acids. CDR3 DNA sequence: TGTGCCAGCAGCTCCTCCCAGGGAACCTACGAGCAGTACTTC. This codes for CASSSSQGTYEQYF.

V and J are TRBV24-1 and TRBJ2-1; a weak D match, TRBD2 (7 bases). Germline assignment: CDR1 KGHDR and CDR2 SFDVKD. Trimming took 5 bases from V and 6 from J, leaving 16 bases between them. The CDR3 length is 15 residues. CDR3 nucleotide sequence: TGTGCCACCAGTGGAAGGGGGGGGGCCCTCAATGAGCAGTTCTTC. This sequence encodes CATSGRGGALNEQFF.

The chain carries TRBV6-1 and TRBJ1-5, with D maybe TRBD1 (6 bases). The V end was cut by 1 base, the J end by 8 bases, with 15 bases between. CDR3 length: 15 amino acids. Germline CDR1 and CDR2: MNHNS and SASEGT. The CDR3 DNA reads as TGTGCCAGCAGTGAAGTGGGGGGGCTTGCGAAGCCCCAGCATTTT. Encoded protein: CASSEVGGLAKPQHF.

V is TRBV28 and J is TRBJ2-2; the match to TRBD1 covers 12 bases. This CDR3 has 16 residues. Germline assignment: CDR1 MDHEN and CDR2 SYDVKM. V gave up 9 bases and J gave up 4 bases; unmatched junction bases: 9. Here the CDR3 reads CARPGQGARGTGELFF. The CDR3 nucleotides read TGTGCCAGACCGGGACAGGGGGCGCGTGGCACCGGGGAGCTGTTTTTT.

J is TRBJ2-6 and V is TRBV4-1; D call uncertain. Looked up from germline, CDR1 is MGHRA and CDR2 is YSYEKL. The CDR3 spans 17 residues. The ends were cut back, 0 bases at V and 0 bases at J, with 9 bases in the middle. The CDR3 DNA sequence: TGCGCCAGCAGCCAAGATCCCCTGTTCTCTGGGGCCAACGTCCTGACTTTC. Protein: CASSQDPLFSGANVLTF.

The chain links TRBV28 to TRBJ1-1; 10 bases are a match to TRBD1. Germline values: CDR1 MDHEN, CDR2 SYDVKM. CDR3 size: 14 residues. V lost 6 bases to trimming and J lost 1 base; unmatched junction nucleotides: 2. The CDR3 bases are TGTGCCAGCAGCAGACAGGGGGCGAACACTGAAGCTTTCTTT. Translation gives CASSRQGANTEAFF. Full variable domain (missing parts from reference TRBV28 and TRBJ1-1): DVKVTQSSRYLVKRTGEKVFLECVQDMDHENMFWYRQDPGLGLRLIYFSYDVKMKEKGDIPEGYSVSREKKERFSLILESASTNQTSMYLCASSRQGANTEAFFGQGTRLTVV.

This chain links TRBV11-2 with TRBJ1-2; perhaps TRBD1 as D (6 bases). Germline assignment: CDR1 SGHAT and CDR2 FQNNGV. The CDR3 runs to 15 residues. V was cut by 5 bases and J by 0 bases, with 13 bases left in between. CDR3 region: CASSPNGQTNYGYTF. The CDR3 DNA sequence: TGTGCCAGCAGCCCCAACGGACAGACTAACTATGGCTACACCTTC.

V gene TRBV5-1 combines with J gene TRBJ2-2; D is ambiguous. The CDR3 runs to 15 residues. Trimming stripped 0 bases from V and 0 bases from J, with 6 bases between. In germline, CDR1 is SGHRS, CDR2 YFSETQ. The DNA of the CDR3 is TGCGCCAGCAGCTTGGGCCCTCCGAACACCGGGGAGCTGTTTTTT. Translation gives CASSLGPPNTGELFF.